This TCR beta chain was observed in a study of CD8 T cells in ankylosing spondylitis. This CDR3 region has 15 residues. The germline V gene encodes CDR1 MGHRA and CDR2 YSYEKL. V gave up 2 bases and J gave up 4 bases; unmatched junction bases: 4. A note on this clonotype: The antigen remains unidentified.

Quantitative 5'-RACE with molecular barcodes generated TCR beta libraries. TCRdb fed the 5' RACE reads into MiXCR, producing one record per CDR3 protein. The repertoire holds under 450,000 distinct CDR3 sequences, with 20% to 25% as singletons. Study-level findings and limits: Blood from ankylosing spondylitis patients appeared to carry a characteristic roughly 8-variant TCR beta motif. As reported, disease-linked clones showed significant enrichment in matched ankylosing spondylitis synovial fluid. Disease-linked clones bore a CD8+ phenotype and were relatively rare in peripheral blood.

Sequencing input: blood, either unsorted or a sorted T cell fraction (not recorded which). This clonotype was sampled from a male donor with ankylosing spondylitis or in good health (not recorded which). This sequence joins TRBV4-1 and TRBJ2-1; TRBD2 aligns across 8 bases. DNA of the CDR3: TGCGCCAGCAGCCAAACGGGGGGGCCTTACAATGAGCAGTTCTTC. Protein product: CASSQTGGPYNEQFF.